This TCR beta chain was sequenced for a study of cytomegalovirus exposure and HLA in healthy donors. Findings and limits, study-wide: Rates of TCR association differed by HLA locus in a later analysis, with DRB1 highest and HLA-C lowest. TCR beta V- and J-gene trimming was later associated with a missense DCLRE1C variant.

The PCR employed 60 Vbeta primers together with 13 Jbeta primers. Profiling relied on immunoSEQ multiplex PCR, and the TCRdb table lists in-frame clones only, not all of them. The sample records under 150,000 clones, around 72% being singletons. Germline CDR1 and CDR2: PRHDT and FYEKMQ (reference sequence). This CDR3 contains 16 residues. The junction had 9 bases not matched to a gene; V was cut back by 1 base and J by 5 bases. As regards this clone: The antigen remains unidentified.

This rearrangement joins TRBV13 to TRBJ2-5; TRBD2 matches at 8 bases. This TCR was recovered from a woman aged 50 to 65 in good health and CMV-seropositive. Sequenced: PBMCs. CDR3 sequence reads: CASSLAVSGIGETQYF. CDR3 DNA sequence: TGTGCCAGCAGCTTAGCAGTTAGCGGGATAGGTGAGACCCAGTACTTC.